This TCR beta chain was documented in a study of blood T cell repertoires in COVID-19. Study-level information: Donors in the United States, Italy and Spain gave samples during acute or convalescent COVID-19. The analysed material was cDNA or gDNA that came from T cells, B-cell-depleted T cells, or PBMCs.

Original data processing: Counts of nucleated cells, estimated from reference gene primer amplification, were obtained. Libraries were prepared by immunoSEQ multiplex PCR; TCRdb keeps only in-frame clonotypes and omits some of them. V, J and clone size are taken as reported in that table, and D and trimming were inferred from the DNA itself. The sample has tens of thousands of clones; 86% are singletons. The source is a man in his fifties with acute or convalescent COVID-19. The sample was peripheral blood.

The CDR3 region is CTSSQDRGLGYTF. DNA of the CDR3: TGCACCAGCAGCCAAGACAGGGGTTTGGGCTACACCTTC. The rearrangement joins TRBV1 to TRBJ1-2; the table's D call TRBD1 went unverified against the DNA. TRBV1 is a pseudogene. The CDR3 spans 13 residues.